This is a list of T cell receptor beta chains from one sample in a study of identical twins. TCRdb used MiXCR to reprocess the 5' RACE reads, holding one entry per CDR3 protein. The data contain hundreds of thousands of distinct CDR3 sequences, 7.5% of them seen just once; the ten biggest clones take up just under 2%. These records were also assigned to another study, of yellow fever vaccine responses in identical twins.

The specimen was memory (CD45RO+) T cells sorted from blood. The receptors come from a woman in her late teens or twenties in good health. CDR3s include the opening cysteine and the closing phenylalanine or tryptophan. The order of the fields is J gene, V gene, clone size, D gene, CDR3 DNA, CDR3 protein. D genes are given only for firm matches. Size is omitted from some rows. Given values are once, few, many or a class for expanded clones.

j_gene: TRBJ2-7
v_gene: TRBV6-1
abundance: .
d_gene: .
CDR3nt: TGTGCCAGCAGTGAAAGGCCTGCCGAGCAGTACTTC
CDR3aa: CASSERPAEQYF

j_gene: TRBJ2-7
v_gene: TRBV7-9
abundance: many
d_gene: .
CDR3nt: TGTGCCAGCAGCTACCCGGACCCGCCCTACGAGCAGTACTTC
CDR3aa: CASSYPDPPYEQYF

j_gene: TRBJ2-3
v_gene: TRBV18
abundance: .
d_gene: .
CDR3nt: TGTGCCAGCTCACCAGTTAGCGGTAGCACAGATACGCAGTATTTT
CDR3aa: CASSPVSGSTDTQYF

j_gene: TRBJ2-5
v_gene: TRBV20-1
abundance: .
d_gene: .
CDR3nt: TGCAGTGCTACGGCCCCGGAGGAGACCCAGTACTTC
CDR3aa: CSATAPEETQYF

j_gene: TRBJ1-5
v_gene: TRBV3-1
abundance: many
d_gene: TRBD1
CDR3nt: TGTGCCAGCAGCCGGGGGACAGGGGATGTTCAGCCCCAGCATTTT
CDR3aa: CASSRGTGDVQPQHF

j_gene: TRBJ2-7
v_gene: TRBV20-1
abundance: few
d_gene: .
CDR3nt: TGCAGTGCTACCGGGACTTCCGCCTACGAGCAGTACTTC
CDR3aa: CSATGTSAYEQYF

j_gene: TRBJ2-3
v_gene: TRBV29-1
abundance: many
d_gene: TRBD2
CDR3nt: TGCAGCGTTGAACCTGGGAGGGGTGATACGCAGTATTTT
CDR3aa: CSVEPGRGDTQYF

j_gene: TRBJ1-1
v_gene: TRBV5-1
abundance: .
d_gene: TRBD1
CDR3nt: TGCGCCAGCAGCTTGGGGGACAGCATGAACACTGAAGCTTTCTTT
CDR3aa: CASSLGDSMNTEAFF

j_gene: TRBJ2-7
v_gene: TRBV5-1
abundance: .
d_gene: TRBD2
CDR3nt: TGCGCCAGCAGCTACACTAGCGGGAGGGCCTCCGGGCGAGAGCAGTACTTC
CDR3aa: CASSYTSGRASGREQYF

j_gene: TRBJ2-4
v_gene: TRBV20-1
abundance: few
d_gene: .
CDR3nt: TGCAGTGCCCCCCAGGTGAGAGACGTCGCCAAAAACATTCAGTACTTC
CDR3aa: CSAPQVRDVAKNIQYF

j_gene: TRBJ2-2
v_gene: TRBV28
abundance: .
d_gene: .
CDR3nt: TGTGCCAGCAGTTTACAGGGGCGCTCTGCCGGGGAGCTGTTTTTT
CDR3aa: CASSLQGRSAGELFF

j_gene: TRBJ2-7
v_gene: TRBV6-2/TRBV6-3
abundance: many
d_gene: .
CDR3nt: TGTGCCAGCAGTTACCCCTACGAGCAGTACTTC
CDR3aa: CASSYPYEQYF

j_gene: TRBJ1-2
v_gene: TRBV12-3/TRBV12-4
abundance: many
d_gene: .
CDR3nt: TGTGCCAGCGGAGCTCGGGGGCCTTTCTATGGCTACACCTTC
CDR3aa: CASGARGPFYGYTF

j_gene: TRBJ2-3
v_gene: TRBV30
abundance: few
d_gene: TRBD2
CDR3nt: TGTGCCTTACTAGCGGGGCAACCGGGGACAGATACGCAGTATTTT
CDR3aa: CALLAGQPGTDTQYF

j_gene: TRBJ2-6
v_gene: TRBV10-3
abundance: .
d_gene: TRBD1
CDR3nt: TGTGCCATCAGTGAGTCCGGGACAGGGGGCGCTGGGGCCAACGTCCTGACTTTC
CDR3aa: CAISESGTGGAGANVLTF

j_gene: TRBJ1-1
v_gene: TRBV4-2
abundance: .
d_gene: .
CDR3nt: TGTGCCAGCAGCCAAGATATCCCAGGGCCGAACACTGAAGCTTTCTTT
CDR3aa: CASSQDIPGPNTEAFF

j_gene: TRBJ2-7
v_gene: TRBV11-2
abundance: many
d_gene: .
CDR3nt: TGTGCCAGCAGCTCCCGGGATTCTCCCTGGGACGAGCAGTACTTC
CDR3aa: CASSSRDSPWDEQYF

j_gene: TRBJ2-3
v_gene: TRBV27
abundance: .
d_gene: .
CDR3nt: TGTGCCAGCAGTTTAGGGGTGGTGGACACAGATACGCAGTATTTT
CDR3aa: CASSLGVVDTDTQYF

j_gene: TRBJ2-7
v_gene: TRBV18
abundance: .
d_gene: .
CDR3nt: TGTGCCAGCTCACCAAATCTAGATGGCGGCGAGCAGTACTTC
CDR3aa: CASSPNLDGGEQYF

j_gene: TRBJ1-1
v_gene: TRBV7-2
abundance: few
d_gene: .
CDR3nt: TGTGCCAGCAGCTTGACAGGTATTTACCCTGAAGCTTTCTTT
CDR3aa: CASSLTGIYPEAFF

j_gene: TRBJ2-1
v_gene: TRBV6-1
abundance: .
d_gene: .
CDR3nt: TGTGCCAGCAGTGAATGGTGGGGGGCGCAAAGTTTGTTTGAGCAGTTCTTC
CDR3aa: CASSEWWGAQSLFEQFF

j_gene: TRBJ1-5
v_gene: TRBV6-1
abundance: .
d_gene: .
CDR3nt: TGTGCCAGCAGCCTAACCGGGACATCAAATCAGCCCCAGCATTTT
CDR3aa: CASSLTGTSNQPQHF

j_gene: TRBJ1-1
v_gene: TRBV29-1
abundance: many
d_gene: .
CDR3nt: TGCAGCGTTGAAGGACCTAAGAACACTGAAGCTTTCTTT
CDR3aa: CSVEGPKNTEAFF